This record looks at one T cell receptor beta chain sequence and its context. This clone showed up just once. Its antigen is not yet known. No qualities accompany the bases; no much larger clone lies one base away. The data stem from a study of blood T cell repertoires in COVID-19 (TCRdb year 2020). Some background on the complete study: Collaborator samples came from the United States, Italy and Spain and covered acute and convalescent phases of COVID-19. The prospective study material was composed of cDNA or gDNA derived from T cells, B-cell-depleted T cells, or PBMCs. The dataset comprised deeply sampled blood TCRbeta repertoires from subjects exposed to, actively infected with, or recovered from COVID-19. The repertoires were made available in a free public database intended to serve as a resource for research on the immune response to SARS-CoV-2. The samples were drawn from two sources: the first 160 participants of the ongoing ImmuneRACE study, and over 1,000 subjects contributed by 6 global collaborators. Nearly every sample came with metadata listing a de-identified subject ID, COVID-19 status, age in years and sex. Where HLA class I and class II types were available, the types were taken from metadata supplied by the sample provider, not from assay-based typing.

One collaborating source in Seattle enrolled patients while the patients were actively infected and followed the patients over time throughout the course of disease. Collaborating institutions collected whole blood in K2EDTA tubes following their own protocols. For TCRbeta analysis, collaborators shipped samples in one of three forms: frozen whole blood, isolated PBMCs, or DNA extracted from either of those sample types. The immunoSEQ Assay, a bias-controlled multiplex PCR, was used to amplify TCRbeta CDR3 regions from genomic DNA. As for the original processing: Nucleated cell counts per sample were estimated from amplification of reference gene primers within the assay. To quantify the absolute abundance of each unique TCRbeta CDR3 rearrangement, sequence reads were collapsed and filtered. Productive Simpson clonality was computed per sample as the square root of Simpson's diversity index over productive rearrangements. Here the immuneACCESS table is served through TCRdb, limited to in-frame sequences with V and J called. Missing clones are a known gap in these copies; in checked studies unresolved V genes cover under half, and the rest lacks a known reason. Clone size and the V and J calls come from that table; the DNA yielded D and trimming. In this sample the table shows 250,000 to 350,000 clones, approximately 90% of which occur a single time. The top ten clones comprise approximately 2.1% of the sample.

The investigation overall reported the following: How much clinical and demographic metadata was included differed by source and by participant, and the metadata was provided uncurated.

Relative to germline, V is 5 bases shorter and J is 0 bases shorter, with 10 bases between their ends. The germline V gene gives CDR1 as MDHEN and CDR2 as SYDVKM. The CDR3 runs 15 residues from the cysteine to the phenylalanine. The kept DNA is CDR3 alone, 45 bases in frame from the first base. The sequence joins TRBV28 to TRBJ1-4; no D gene is confidently identified. The sequence derives from a woman between 25 and 40 years old with COVID-19, enrolled during active disease. Sequenced sample: peripheral blood. The CDR3 reads CASSAYSATNEKLFF. The bases read TGTGCCAGCAGTGCCTACAGTGCAACTAATGAAAAACTGTTTTTT. With all but the CDR3 taken from the reference TRBV28 and TRBJ1-4 genes, the full variable domain is: DVKVTQSSRYLVKRTGEKVFLECVQDMDHENMFWYRQDPGLGLRLIYFSYDVKMKEKGDIPEGYSVSREKKERFSLILESASTNQTSMYLCASSAYSATNEKLFFGSGTQLSVL.